This TCR beta chain was sequenced during a study of cytomegalovirus exposure and HLA in healthy donors (dated by TCRdb to between 2016 and 2019). Broadly, across the study: According to an earlier analysis of 587 of the donors, 150 million to 200 million T cells yielded roughly 110 million unique TCR beta sequences and roughly 280 Gb of sequence data. Rather than using new phenotypic data, the later analysis identified candidate immune exposures from TCR beta sequences and from how often those sequences occurred across donors. Donor age, sex, ethnicity and CMV serostatus were collected together with the repertoire data. In a later genetic analysis, genome-wide SNP genotypes for about three fifths of the 666 donors were used, and that subset was treated as a discovery cohort. To study patterns of TCR occurrence, a later analysis re-analyzed previously published TCR beta repertoires from around 700 donors and added high-resolution HLA genotyping. All discovery cohort repertoires had been generated on a single sequencing platform. To decide whether each TCR beta V gene segment behaved as functional or pseudogenic, an earlier analysis of fewer than 750 of the donors relied on high-throughput TCR beta sequencing. Four or five DR-DQ haplotypes were treated as single units for association and clustering because of strong linkage in the cohort. The study aimed to test whether signatures of past pathogen exposure could be identified by cataloging public T cell receptors. Around 300 gigabases of sequencing data and approximately 93 million unique TCR sequences were included in an early release covering around 600 HLA-typed donors. HLA typing included class I and class II loci at four-digit resolution. Among about 400 genotyped donors of the cohort, an average of approximately 220,000 unique TCR beta nucleotide sequences was sequenced per donor, of which about 18% were non-productive. The study used immunosequencing to profile the T cell repertoires of 666 subjects and linked those repertoires to cytomegalovirus serostatus. Typing coverage varied by locus: about 629-630 donors for A, B, C, DRB1 and DQB1; roughly 560 for DQA1; approximately 610 for DPA1; 450 to 480 for DPB1. Along with the roughly 670-subject first cohort, a separate validation cohort of some 130 different subjects was used. Among the roughly 390 genotyped donors, around 81% belonged to the genetic ancestry cluster associated with self-reported Caucasian donors. To predict cytomegalovirus infection status, the study brought together high-throughput TCR immunosequencing, statistical association of individual TCRs with disease status, and machine learning.

Study-level results and caveats: Sequencing depth was assumed to be roughly uniform across donors in the presence/absence analyses, though that assumption may not hold. Most TCR sequences were seen in very few donors, while some public TCRs were found in many individuals. A later analysis reported that several top co-occurrence clusters appeared linked to parvovirus B19, influenza, CMV and Epstein-Barr virus. The authors suggested that the approach could potentially be extended to other disease states and immunological phenotypes. In a later genetic analysis, a missense DCLRE1C variant was associated with V-gene and J-gene trimming of TCR beta chains, and the association was replicated in an independent cohort. The earlier analysis of some 560 of the donors excluded fewer than 20 rarely observed V segments, including chromosome 9 orphons, because counts were too low. A later analysis found that TCR association rates varied across HLA loci, with DRB1 alleles showing the most associated TCRs and HLA-C alleles the fewest. At a false discovery rate of 0.05, a later analysis linked 15,000 to 20,000 TCR beta sequences to specific HLA alleles. Correlated functional status among segregating V segments might reflect linkage disequilibrium, but an unknown experimental factor could not be ruled out. Only TCR beta chains were sequenced in this cohort, and the absence of alpha or paired-chain data limited detectable features. Because the 87-base-pair reads could not distinguish some IMGT-functional V segments, including TRBV6-2 and TRBV6-3, those segments were excluded. In a later genetic analysis, fewer N-insertions in productive TCRs were reported among donors in an Asian-associated ancestry cluster than the approximately 670-donor mean. Most CMV-associated TCR beta chains appeared to be HLA-restricted in a later analysis, and the HLA associations seemed to be driven largely by CMV exposure. CMV serostatus was the only immune exposure information available for the cohort. Compared with equally common non-associated chains, HLA-associated TCR beta chains in a later analysis were more clonally expanded and had lower generation probabilities. A further reported finding was that TCR beta sequences accurately predicted the HLA-A and HLA-B alleles for most subjects in the first cohort. Because HLA typing was unavailable for some donors at each locus, only the typed subset was used in association tests. An earlier analysis of around 500 of the donors showed that most TCR beta V segments appeared in productive rearrangements either about 87% or about 30% of the time, which broadly matched IMGT annotations. Three of the identified cytomegalovirus-associated TCR beta chains were confirmed in vitro to be specific for cytomegalovirus antigens. A cluster of highly shared sequence variants was judged likely to be a technical artifact of the sequencing pipeline. When HLA alleles, especially DR and DQ, strongly co-occurred, TCR associations were difficult to assign to individual alleles. The classifier was reported to diagnose cytomegalovirus status with high specificity and sensitivity in both the original and validation cohorts. The study gave a list of under 200 TCR beta chains associated with cytomegalovirus.

In total, fewer than 750 healthy bone marrow donors made up the cohort. All cohort members were sampled while nominally healthy, although unrecorded immune exposures were likely present. The donor was CMV seropositive and belonged to the group of 250 to 350 seropositive cohort members. Each donor provided a peripheral blood sample, and peripheral blood mononuclear cells were used for TCR beta sequencing. Genomic DNA extraction from the blood cell samples was performed with the Qiagen DNeasy Blood Extraction Kit. CDR1 is given as LNHNV and CDR2 as YYDKDF, both from the germline V gene (reference sequence). Measured from the cysteine to the phenylalanine, the CDR3 is 15 residues long. Only the CDR3 portion is preserved as DNA: 45 bases, with reading frame beginning at the first base. Concerning this clone: Its antigen is unknown. An end of the junction does not agree with germline; a read error may underlie this.

The library was built by means of the immunoSEQ multiplex PCR assay. The multiplex PCR relied on a mix of 60 forward primers for TCR Vbeta segments and 13 reverse primers for TCR Jbeta segments. Amplification of the CDR3 region of rearranged TCR beta genes was performed with a multiplex PCR assay on genomic DNA. The Illumina HiSeq System was used to sequence the amplified TCR beta libraries as 87-base-pair reads. In the authors' own workflow: Across the 640 or so repertoires, a later analysis counted 60 million to 90 million unique TCR beta chains, roughly 11 million of which were shared by at least two donors. Raw reads were error-corrected and collapsed into unique sequences with a nearest-neighbor algorithm that merged closely related sequences to remove PCR and sequencing errors. V, D and J gene segments were assigned by aligning CDR3 sequences to IMGT reference sequences. For a sequence to be retained, a match of at least six nucleotides to both a V gene segment and a J gene segment was required. A rearrangement was called productive if the CDR3 had no stop codons and remained in frame with V and J, and every other rearrangement was called non-productive. CDR3 was defined by IMGT convention, running from the second conserved V-encoded cysteine to the conserved J-encoded phenylalanine. Sequences without an unambiguous match to a single V gene segment were excluded from the earlier analysis of 500 to 700 of the donors. An earlier analysis of 500 to 600 of the donors classified V segments as functional when productive rearrangements were above 56.7% and as segregating when the standard deviation between donors was above 5%. A statistical classification framework was built to diagnose cytomegalovirus status from the catalog of TCR beta chain sequences. V and J gene assignment, in a later analysis, came from comparing TCR nucleotide sequences with IMGT/GENE-DB human TR gene sequences. Using the TCRdist pipeline, a later analysis assigned CDR3 sequences along with most-parsimonious VDJ recombination scenarios. In a later analysis, each TCR beta chain was defined by its CDR3 amino acid sequence together with its V-gene family, and reads lacking a unique V-gene family were excluded. To address suspected cross-contamination and a sequencing artifact, a later analysis removed roughly 580 highly shared, low-generation-probability nucleotide sequences. In a later analysis, a clonal expansion index for each public chain was calculated from normalized within-repertoire ranks of inferred template counts. In a later analysis, generation probabilities were computed using a VDJ recombination model fitted to out-of-frame rearrangements, and the results were checked against IGoR. In a later analysis, hypergeometric tests were used to score TCR-TCR, TCR-HLA and TCR-CMV co-occurrence, with a repertoire-size bias correction applied to TCR pairs. A later analysis estimated false discovery rates by permuting HLA or CMV assignments 20 times. In a later analysis, co-occurring TCRs were grouped with DBSCAN, and TCRdist sequence similarity was added when clustering was performed within HLA-allele-positive subsets. Co-occurrence clustering excluded repertoires with fewer than 30,000 or more than 120,000 public chains, plus five with anomalous nucleotide sharing. TCRdb's version of the immuneACCESS table is confined to in-frame rearrangements and falls short of the full clone set. An unresolved V gene accounts for under half of the shortfall where checked; the remainder is of unknown origin. The V and J calls and clone size are taken from that table; D and trimming were inferred from the DNA. In all, the sample holds about 160,000 clones, and roughly 71% of those were seen once. Clones ranked in the top ten supply roughly 3% of the sample.

Specimen: PBMCs. The chain couples TRBV15 to TRBJ1-1; TRBD1 is a weak D gene call, 5 bases matching. The sequence was collected from a woman aged 50 to 60 in good health and CMV-seropositive. The CDR3 protein is CAASRDGAKGTEAFF. The sequenced DNA: TGTGCCGCCAGCAGAGATGGGGCGAAGGGCACTGAAGCTTTCTTT.